The 31 T cell receptor beta chains below were found in one sample sequenced in a study of OX40 agonist ivuxolimab in advanced cancers. Sequenced by immunoSEQ multiplex PCR; TCRdb stores in-frame clones only, minus some. The profile shows roughly 100,000 clones, around 94% of them singletons. This sample comprised CD4+ or CD8+ T cells sorted from blood, obtained in a trial of the OX40 agonist ivuxolimab. The receptors were sampled from an adult with an advanced solid tumor such as melanoma, head and neck, liver or kidney cancer.

The J gene is TRBJ2-1, the V gene TRBV2; 11 bases align to TRBD2. Germline CDR1 and CDR2: SNHLY and FYNNEI. The ends lost 3 bases at V and 8 bases at J; junction bases unmatched: 15. This CDR3 region has 18 residues. CDR3 nucleotide sequence: TGTGCCAGCAGTGATAGACTAGCGGGGCTCTCCGGTTCCGATGAGCAGTTCTTC. Encoded protein: CASSDRLAGLSGSDEQFF.

This clone was seen more than once but under ten times. The chain employs TRBV30 and TRBJ2-1, with 8 bases that match TRBD2. With 0 bases clipped from V and 7 bases from J, the junction kept 5 bases outside the gene matches. Germline lookup yields CDR1 GTSNPN and CDR2 SVGIG (reference sequence). The CDR3 covers 14 residues. CDR3 bases: TGTGCCTGGAGTGTACTAGCGGTCCCTAATGAGCAGTTCTTC. Translation gives CAWSVLAVPNEQFF.

J is TRBJ2-7 and V is TRBV11-2, with 7 bases lining up with TRBD1. Trimming removed 7 bases from V and 0 bases from J; junction bases left unmatched: 6. Germline V gene lookup returns CDR1 SGHAT and CDR2 FQNNGV. The CDR3 contains 14 residues. The CDR3 loop is CASTIRDSSYEQYF. In DNA, the CDR3 is TGTGCCAGCACCATCAGGGACAGCTCCTACGAGCAGTACTTC.

This chain links TRBV28 with TRBJ1-5; TRBD1 agrees at 7 bases. The CDR3 is 15 amino acids. With 6 bases clipped from V and 4 bases from J, the junction kept 9 bases outside the gene matches. The germline V gene has CDR1 MDHEN and CDR2 SYDVKM. The chain's CDR3 is CASSRPGQENQPQHF. The DNA for the CDR3 is TGTGCCAGCAGCCGCCCCGGACAGGAAAATCAGCCCCAGCATTTT.

V is TRBV6-5 and J is TRBJ2-5; D is undetermined. CDR3 length: 11 residues. Trimming cost V 5 bases and J 3 bases, with 4 bases left between them. CDR1 and CDR2 (germline): MNHEY, SVGAGI. As DNA, the CDR3 is TGTGCCAGCAGTAAAGAAGAGACCCAGTACTTC. Residues: CASSKEETQYF.

A few counts support this clone. V and J are TRBV7-2 and TRBJ1-1, with D maybe TRBD1 (6 bases). CDR3 length equals 13 residues. V dropped 0 bases and J dropped 7 bases, with 9 bases sitting between them. The germline V gene has CDR1 SGHTA and CDR2 FQGNSA. The CDR3 coding sequence is TGTGCCAGCAGCTTAGCCCGACAGGTTGAAGCTTTCTTT. Protein: CASSLARQVEAFF.

This sequence joins TRBV21-1 and TRBJ2-7; the D segment call TRBD2 is taken from the table without a DNA check. TRBV21-1 is given as a pseudogene. The CDR3 is made up of 14 amino acids. CDR3 nucleotides: TGTGCCAGCAGCCCCCCCCTACAGGACTACGAGCAGTACGTC. This gives the protein CASSPPLQDYEQYV.

The J gene is TRBJ1-1, the V gene TRBV6-5, with TRBD1 identical over 7 bases. With 5 bases clipped from V and 5 bases from J, the junction kept 5 bases outside the gene matches. Germline CDR1 is MNHEY and CDR2 is SVGAGI. The CDR3 runs 13 residues. The CDR3 DNA follows: TGTGCCAGCAGTCACAGGGGTGGGACTGAAGCTTTCTTT. Its protein product is CASSHRGGTEAFF.

This chain joins TRBV5-4 and TRBJ1-5; TRBD1 matches at 7 bases. The CDR3 has 13 residues. V dropped 0 bases and J dropped 7; count of bases not matched to a gene: 1. CDR1 and CDR2 from the germline V gene are SGHNT and YYREEE (reference sequence). The CDR3: CASSLGQGQPQHF. Here the CDR3 DNA reads TGTGCCAGCAGCTTGGGACAGGGCCAGCCCCAGCATTTT.

This chain connects TRBV9 to TRBJ2-3, with a tentative D call TRBD1 (5 bases). Per germline, CDR1 SGDLS and CDR2 YYNGEE. This CDR3 comprises 14 residues. Trimming shortened V by 3 bases and J by 2 bases, and 10 bases separated the two germline ends. CDR3 protein: CASSARTPTDTQYF. CDR3 in DNA: TGTGCCAGCAGCGCCAGGACACCCACAGATACGCAGTATTTT.

V is TRBV7-8 and J is TRBJ2-6, with D possibly being TRBD1 (5 bases). The V and J ends lost 5 bases and 0 bases respectively, with 11 bases between them. Germline V gene sequence: CDR1 SGHVS, CDR2 FQNEAQ. The CDR3 is made up of 16 amino acids. The DNA of the CDR3 is TGTGCCAGCAGCCCAAAAGGGGACTCTGGGGCCAACGTCCTGACTTTC. Its translation is CASSPKGDSGANVLTF.

The gene calls are TRBV21-1 and TRBJ1-1; no DNA check was done on the table's D call, TRBD1. TRBV21-1 is marked as a pseudogene. The length of the CDR3 is 15 residues. The CDR3 DNA sequence: TGTGCCAGCAGCAACTCCGGGACACTGAACACTGAAGCTTTCTTT. This translates into CASSNSGTLNTEAFF.

This clone came up once. The chain uses TRBV6-6 and TRBJ2-5; 8 bases map to TRBD2. V lost 6 bases to trimming and J lost 3 bases; unmatched junction nucleotides: 6. Germline V gene data show CDR1 as MNHNY and CDR2 as SVGAGI (reference sequence). The CDR3 runs 14 residues. The CDR3 reads CASRTSGNEETQYF. In DNA, the CDR3 is TGTGCCAGCAGAACTAGCGGAAATGAAGAGACCCAGTACTTC.

The V and J genes are TRBV19 and TRBJ2-5; D gene uncertain. V shed 3 bases and J shed 2 bases, with 16 bases lying between them. Germline loops: CDR1 LNHDA, CDR2 SQIVND (reference sequence). The CDR3 consists of 16 residues. CDR3 sequence: CASSMMGMSGQETQYF. The DNA for the CDR3 is TGTGCCAGTAGTATGATGGGGATGAGTGGACAAGAGACCCAGTACTTC.

The rearrangement links TRBV10-1 to TRBJ2-7; D gene unclear. The CDR3 totals 16 residues. Trimming shortened V by 0 bases and J by 0 bases, and 12 bases separated the two germline ends. CDR1 and CDR2 (germline): WNHNN, SYGVQD (reference sequence). CDR3 coding DNA: TGCGCCAGCAGTGAGTCGCGATTCGAGAGCTCCTACGAGCAGTACGTC. Translation gives CASSESRFESSYEQYV.

The gene calls are TRBV4-3 and TRBJ1-4, with a tentative D call TRBD1 (5 bases). V was trimmed by 0 bases and J by 7 bases, leaving 18 bases between them. The germline gives CDR1 LGHNA, CDR2 YSLEER. The CDR3 covers 17 residues. The CDR3 sequence is CASSQDRLTVEGEKLFF. Here the CDR3 DNA reads TGCGCCAGCAGCCAAGATCGACTGACAGTCGAGGGTGAAAAACTGTTTTTT.

The rearrangement uses TRBV4-3 and TRBJ1-4; TRBD1 aligns across 7 bases. Germline-derived CDR1 and CDR2 are LGHNA and YSLEER. The V gene end was trimmed by 5 bases and the J gene end by 3 bases; junction bases not matched to a gene: 9. The CDR3 has 16 amino acids. The CDR3 DNA reads as TGCGCCAGCAGCGTACGCCTAGGGACAGCTAATGAAAAACTGTTTTTT. This translates into CASSVRLGTANEKLFF.

The gene calls are TRBV28 and TRBJ1-1; unclear D gene. The germline V gene encodes CDR1 MDHEN and CDR2 SYDVKM. This CDR3 is 16 amino acids long. V lost 5 bases and J lost 2, with 18 bases in between. In DNA form, the CDR3 reads TGTGCCAGCAGTCTACTCCCATGGACGGAAAACACTGAAGCTTTCTTT. As protein: CASSLLPWTENTEAFF. Supplemented by reference TRBV28 and TRBJ1-1, the full variable domain reads DVKVTQSSRYLVKRTGEKVFLECVQDMDHENMFWYRQDPGLGLRLIYFSYDVKMKEKGDIPEGYSVSREKKERFSLILESASTNQTSMYLCASSLLPWTENTEAFFGQGTRLTVV.

This chain links TRBV6-6 with TRBJ1-6; D uncertain. The CDR3 is made up of 15 amino acids. With 0 bases removed from V and 6 bases from J, the gap between germline ends came to 9 bases. Per germline, CDR1 MNHNY and CDR2 SVGAGI (reference sequence). CDR3 amino acids: CASSYSGVSNSPLHF. CDR3 bases: TGTGCCAGCAGTTACTCCGGGGTATCTAATTCACCCCTCCACTTT.

The genes are TRBV30 and TRBJ2-1; maybe TRBD1 (6 bases). The germline CDR1 and CDR2 sequences are GTSNPN and SVGIG (reference sequence). Deletions cut 4 bases from V and 8 bases from J, with 9 bases between. This CDR3 comprises 11 residues. The CDR3 region has the DNA TGTGCCTGGAACAGGGTGGATGAGCAGTTCTTC. Protein sequence: CAWNRVDEQFF.

V usage is TRBV5-6 and J usage is TRBJ2-5, with TRBD2 as a possible D gene (6 bases). Trimming took off 5 bases at V and 5 bases at J, with 10 bases between the two ends. The germline CDR1 and CDR2 sequences are SGHDT and YYEEEE. The CDR3 has 12 amino acids. CDR3 in amino acids: CASRSAGETQYF. The DNA of the CDR3 is TGTGCCAGCAGATCCGCGGGGGAGACCCAGTACTTC.

The rearrangement joins TRBV6-5 to TRBJ1-2, with a weak D call TRBD1 (6 bases). Germline lookup yields CDR1 MNHEY and CDR2 SVGAGI. Trimming took off 4 bases at V and 5 bases at J, with 17 bases between the two ends. The CDR3 covers 15 residues. The CDR3 sequence: CASSSKTGNYYGYTF. The CDR3 coding sequence is TGTGCCAGCAGTTCAAAGACAGGAAACTATTATGGCTACACCTTC.

This clone was seen once. The chain has TRBV2 and TRBJ2-1; the D gene is possibly TRBD2 (5 bases). V shed 6 bases and J shed 9 bases, with 9 bases lying between them. The CDR3 spans 11 residues. Germline values: CDR1 SNHLY, CDR2 FYNNEI. CDR3 in DNA: TGTGCCAGCAGAACACTAGGTGAGCAGTTCTTC. Translated: CASRTLGEQFF.

The V call is TRBV5-1, the J call TRBJ2-2; D tentatively fits TRBD1 or TRBD2 (5 bases each). Deletions cut 0 bases from V and 4 bases from J, with 10 bases between. The length of the CDR3 is 15 residues. Germline V gene lookup returns CDR1 SGHRS and CDR2 YFSETQ. Here the CDR3 DNA reads TGCGCCAGCAGCTTGGTAGGGGCGGGCACCGGGGAGCTGTTTTTT. Translated, it gives CASSLVGAGTGELFF.

This clone turned up a few times. The CDR3 nucleotides read TGTGCCAGCAGTGAAGCAGGATACAGGCAGTACTTC. Residues: CASSEAGYRQYF. V is TRBV6-1 and J is TRBJ2-7; D remains unclear. Germline V lookup: CDR1 MNHNS, CDR2 SASEGT. The CDR3 has 12 amino acids. The V end lost 0 bases, the J end lost 9 bases, and 9 bases lay between the germline ends.

The rearrangement joins TRBV14 to TRBJ2-5; D not certain. The length of the CDR3 is 14 residues. Trimming shortened V by 0 bases and J by 5 bases, and 10 bases separated the two germline ends. Germline CDR1 is SGHDN and CDR2 is FVKESK. The CDR3 DNA sequence: TGTGCCAGCAGCCAAGATTTGGGGTGGGAGACCCAGTACTTC. Residues: CASSQDLGWETQYF.

The chain employs TRBV6-1 and TRBJ2-4; no firm D call. The CDR3 is 16 amino acids. The germline gives CDR1 MNHNS, CDR2 SASEGT. The V and J ends lost 0 bases and 0 bases respectively, with 9 bases between them. The CDR3 nucleotides are TGTGCCAGCAGTGAAGCGTACACGCTAGCCAAAAACATTCAGTACTTC. Translated, it gives CASSEAYTLAKNIQYF.

This chain connects TRBV30 to TRBJ1-5; D not certain. This CDR3 spans 14 amino acids. Germline V gives CDR1 GTSNPN, CDR2 SVGIG (reference sequence). V was clipped by 2 bases and J by 1 base, with 9 bases between them. CDR3: CAWSPILSNQPQHF. The CDR3 region has the DNA TGTGCCTGGAGTCCTATATTAAGCAATCAGCCCCAGCATTTT.

The CDR3 protein is CASSLGTGYQPQHF. The CDR3 nucleotides read TGTGCCAGCAGCTTAGGGACAGGGTATCAGCCCCAGCATTTT. V usage is TRBV7-8 and J usage is TRBJ1-5; 8 bases agree with TRBD1. The CDR3 has 14 amino acids. J was trimmed by 5 bases and V by 1 base; bases with no gene match: 1. CDR1 and CDR2 (germline): SGHVS, FQNEAQ.

The V and J genes are TRBV28 and TRBJ1-5; tentative D call: TRBD1 (5 bases). Deletions cut 8 bases from V and 15 bases from J, with 14 bases between. This CDR3 contains 10 residues. Germline V gene sequence: CDR1 MDHEN, CDR2 SYDVKM. The CDR3 reads CASGGGTLHF. CDR3 bases: TGTGCCAGCGGGGGAGGGACCTTGCATTTT.

This sequence joins TRBV30 and TRBJ2-5; D gene uncertain. The ends were cut back, 2 bases at V and 0 bases at J, with 10 bases in the middle. CDR1 is GTSNPN, CDR2 SVGIG, per germline (reference sequence). The length of the CDR3 is 14 residues. CDR3 in amino acids: CAWSMGLHQETQYF. The CDR3 region has the DNA TGTGCCTGGAGTATGGGGTTACACCAAGAGACCCAGTACTTC.